This is a list of T cell receptor beta chains from one sample in a study of CD8 T cell repertoires and HIV-1 epitope variants. No cognate antigen is known for these TCRs. The assay was immunoSEQ multiplex PCR, and TCRdb's table has in-frame clones only and misses some. Of 4,500 to 6,000 clones listed, about 60% were seen once; the top ten hold roughly two fifths. The sample comprised cultured CD8+ T cells derived from PBMCs. These TCRs come from a male donor with HIV. CDR3s include the opening cysteine and the closing phenylalanine or tryptophan. D genes are given only for firm matches. Not every row has a clone size; where given, it reads once, few, many or a size class.

size	V	J	D	DNA	CDR3
.	TRBV11-2	TRBJ1-3	.	TGTGCCAGCAGCTTGGACGGTAGCTCTGGAAACACCATATATTTT	CASSLDGSSGNTIYF
.	TRBV5-4	TRBJ2-3	TRBD2	TGTGCCAGCAGCTTGGTAACTAGCGAACCGGAGGGTGTCACAGATACGCAGTATTTT	CASSLVTSEPEGVTDTQYF
few	TRBV7-4	TRBJ2-7	TRBD1	TGTGCCAGCGCAACAGGGGACGAGCAGTACTTC	CASATGDEQYF
medium-sized	TRBV4-2	TRBJ2-7	TRBD1	TGTGCCAGCAGCCAAACAGGGGTCAACGAGCAGTACTTC	CASSQTGVNEQYF
once	TRBV27	TRBJ2-5	TRBD1	TGTGCCAGCAGTTTATCTACAGGGGGATTTGGGGAGACCCAGTACTTC	CASSLSTGGFGETQYF
.	TRBV11-3	TRBJ2-5	TRBD1	TGTGCCAGCAGCTTGGGGACAGGACAAGAGACCCAGTACTTC	CASSLGTGQETQYF
few	TRBV7-6	TRBJ1-1	.	TGTGCCAGCAGCCCCCTAAACACTGAAGCTTTCTTT	CASSPLNTEAFF
.	TRBV9	TRBJ2-1	TRBD1	TGTGCCAGCAGCGCGACCGGGACAGGGATTTACAATGAGCAGTTCTTC	CASSATGTGIYNEQFF
.	TRBV7-6	TRBJ2-1	.	TGTGCCAGCAGCGCAGGCAGGGGGGATAACAATGAGCAGTTCTTC	CASSAGRGDNNEQFF
.	TRBV11-3	TRBJ2-2	.	TGTACCAGCAGCTTAGAATCAAGTTCCAAGCTGTTTTTT	CTSSLESSSKLFF
few	TRBV28	TRBJ2-1	.	TGTGCCAGCAGTTTGGGTCCGGCGAATGAGCAGTTCTTC	CASSLGPANEQFF
large	TRBV5-6	TRBJ1-2	.	TGTGCCAGCAGCCCTTGGCCGGTAGAATTGGACTATGGCTACACCTTC	CASSPWPVELDYGYTF
.	TRBV28	TRBJ1-1	.	TGTGCCAGCAGTTTGAGCAGGGGAACTGAAGCTTTCTTT	CASSLSRGTEAFF
few	TRBV14	TRBJ1-4	.	TGTGCCAGCAGCCAAGATTTCCCTTCTCGGGCTAATGAAAAACTGTTTTTT	CASSQDFPSRANEKLFF
.	TRBV28	TRBJ2-1	.	TGTGCCAGCAGTCCGAGGACAGCCAGAAGCTCCTACAATGAGCAGTTCTTC	CASSPRTARSSYNEQFF
.	TRBV4-3	TRBJ2-7	.	TGCGCCAGCAGCCAAGACTGGGGGGCCTCCTACGAGCAGTACTTC	CASSQDWGASYEQYF
.	TRBV28	TRBJ2-2	.	TGTGCCAGCAGGCTAGGGTCGAACACCGGGGAGCTGTTTTTT	CASRLGSNTGELFF